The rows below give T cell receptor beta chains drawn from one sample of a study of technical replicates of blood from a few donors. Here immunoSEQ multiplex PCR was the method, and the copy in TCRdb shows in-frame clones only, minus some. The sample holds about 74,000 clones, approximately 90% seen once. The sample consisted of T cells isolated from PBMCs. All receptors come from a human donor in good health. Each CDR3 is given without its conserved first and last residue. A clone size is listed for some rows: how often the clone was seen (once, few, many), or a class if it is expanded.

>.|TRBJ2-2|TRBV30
AWTGERDPGELF
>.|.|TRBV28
ASITGGGREQY
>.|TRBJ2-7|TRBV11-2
ASSITDEQY
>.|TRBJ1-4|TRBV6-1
ASRGGLSNEKLF
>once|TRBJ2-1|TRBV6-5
ASSYFFGQGWNEQF
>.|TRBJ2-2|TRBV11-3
ASSQGQGTGELF
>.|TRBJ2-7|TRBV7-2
ASSFGLVNEQY
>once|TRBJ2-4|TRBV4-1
ASSLITGVAKNIQY
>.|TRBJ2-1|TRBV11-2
ASSLAGLAGGNEQF
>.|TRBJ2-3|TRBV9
ASSVAWGTTDTQY
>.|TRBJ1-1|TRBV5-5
ASSRQGANTEAF
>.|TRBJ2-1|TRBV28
ATDSPLDEQF
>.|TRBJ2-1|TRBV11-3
ASSLAGTSVYEQF
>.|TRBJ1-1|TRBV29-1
SVEASPGEGKDTEAF
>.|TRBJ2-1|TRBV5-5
ASSLRLAGVAYNEQF
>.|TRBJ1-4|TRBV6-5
ASSYSKGAYEKLF
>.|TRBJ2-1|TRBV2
ARPGLANSYNEQF
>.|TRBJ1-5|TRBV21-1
VFPSQQGVWPQH
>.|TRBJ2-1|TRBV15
ATSRDRQGGYNEQF
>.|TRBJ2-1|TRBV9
ASSSITSSYNEQF
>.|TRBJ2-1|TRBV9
ASSGSPLADSYNEQF
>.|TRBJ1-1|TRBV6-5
ASSYSQNTEAF
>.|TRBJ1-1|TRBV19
ASVHNMNTEAF
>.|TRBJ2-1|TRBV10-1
ASSESGSYNEQF
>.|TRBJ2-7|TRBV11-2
ASSLDPGSQLEQY
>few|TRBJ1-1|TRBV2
ASSQNRETEAF
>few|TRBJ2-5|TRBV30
AWRQGPETQY
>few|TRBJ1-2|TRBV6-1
ASVPRESVNYGYT
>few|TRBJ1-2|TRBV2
AILPSRRGGYYGYT
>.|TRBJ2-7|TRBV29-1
SVVGGYSYEQY
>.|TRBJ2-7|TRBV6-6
ASRYSSYEQY
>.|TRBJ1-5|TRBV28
ASSQDRGRTNQPQH
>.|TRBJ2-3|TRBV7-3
ASSSGLAGFGDTQY
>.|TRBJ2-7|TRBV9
ASTSGASSYEQY
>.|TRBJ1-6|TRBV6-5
ASSLTGTEDSPLH
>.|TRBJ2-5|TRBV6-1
ASSDPNSGRPQETQY
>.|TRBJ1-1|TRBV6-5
ASSYVQRGGTEAF
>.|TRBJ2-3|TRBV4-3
ASSLNPQGKSTDTQY
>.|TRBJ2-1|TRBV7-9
ASSPRTSGSGEQF
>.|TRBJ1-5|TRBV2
ASSEFAGIYQPQH
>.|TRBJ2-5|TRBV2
ASSAPQGPQETQY
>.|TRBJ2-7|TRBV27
ASRHNRDSSYEQY
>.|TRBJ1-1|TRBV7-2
ASSLRGMNTEAF
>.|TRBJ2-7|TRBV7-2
ASSLPQGSYEQY
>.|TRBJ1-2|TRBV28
ASTSGDYGYT